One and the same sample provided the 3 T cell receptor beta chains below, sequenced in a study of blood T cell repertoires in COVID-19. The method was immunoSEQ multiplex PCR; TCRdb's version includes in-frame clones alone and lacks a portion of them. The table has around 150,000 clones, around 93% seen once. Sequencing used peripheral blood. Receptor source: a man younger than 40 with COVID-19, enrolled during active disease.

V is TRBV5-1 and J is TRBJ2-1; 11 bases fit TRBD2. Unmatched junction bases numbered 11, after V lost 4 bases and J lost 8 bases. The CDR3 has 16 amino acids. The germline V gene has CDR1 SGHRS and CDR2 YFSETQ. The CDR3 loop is CASSESLAGGPHEQFF. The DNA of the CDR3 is TGCGCCAGCAGCGAGTCTCTAGCGGGAGGTCCCCATGAGCAGTTCTTC.

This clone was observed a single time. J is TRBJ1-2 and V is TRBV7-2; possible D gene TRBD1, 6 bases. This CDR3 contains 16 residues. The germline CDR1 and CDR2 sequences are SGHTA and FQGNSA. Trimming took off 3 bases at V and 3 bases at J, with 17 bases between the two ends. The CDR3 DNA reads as TGTGCCAGCAGCTTCTCGGGAGGGGGGCAGCACTATGGCTACACCTTC. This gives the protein CASSFSGGGQHYGYTF.

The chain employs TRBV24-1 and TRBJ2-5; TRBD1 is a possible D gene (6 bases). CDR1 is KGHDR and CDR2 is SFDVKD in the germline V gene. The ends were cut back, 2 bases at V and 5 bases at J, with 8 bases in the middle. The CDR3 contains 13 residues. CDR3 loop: CATSDSGDETQYF. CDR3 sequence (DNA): TGTGCCACCAGTGATTCAGGGGACGAGACCCAGTACTTC.